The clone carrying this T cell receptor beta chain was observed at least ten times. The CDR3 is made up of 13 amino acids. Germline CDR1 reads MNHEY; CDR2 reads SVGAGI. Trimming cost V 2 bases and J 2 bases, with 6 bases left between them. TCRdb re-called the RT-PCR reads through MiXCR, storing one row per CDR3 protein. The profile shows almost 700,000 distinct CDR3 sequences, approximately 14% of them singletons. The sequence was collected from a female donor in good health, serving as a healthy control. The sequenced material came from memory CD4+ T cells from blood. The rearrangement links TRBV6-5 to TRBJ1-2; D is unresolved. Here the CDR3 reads CASSYGGNYGYTF. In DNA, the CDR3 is TGTGCCAGCAGTTACGGCGGAAACTATGGCTACACCTTC.